What follows describes a single T cell receptor (beta chain). With V trimmed by 4 bases and J by 8 bases, 8 bases remained unmatched. This CDR3 has 14 amino acids. Per the germline V gene, CDR1 is SGHKS and CDR2 is YYEKEE (reference sequence). Per the original methods: Counts of nucleated cells, estimated from reference gene primer amplification, were obtained. Only in-frame clones appear in the TCRdb table, and some are missing; sequencing was by immunoSEQ multiplex PCR. The DNA gave D and trimming, while V, J and clone size come from that table. The profile shows some 150,000 clones, around 83% of them singletons. This sample is part of a study of blood T cell repertoires in COVID-19. Study at large: From the United States, Italy and Spain came samples of acute and convalescent COVID-19. Sources were T cells, B-cell-depleted T cells, or PBMCs; the material itself was cDNA or gDNA.

Sequencing was performed on peripheral blood. The rearrangement links TRBV5-5 to TRBJ1-4, with TRBD1 matching 7 bases. This TCR was recovered from an older woman with acute or convalescent COVID-19. The CDR3 coding sequence is TGTGCCAGCAGCCAGGGGGATCTGGGAGAAAAACTGTTTTTT. It is translated as CASSQGDLGEKLFF.